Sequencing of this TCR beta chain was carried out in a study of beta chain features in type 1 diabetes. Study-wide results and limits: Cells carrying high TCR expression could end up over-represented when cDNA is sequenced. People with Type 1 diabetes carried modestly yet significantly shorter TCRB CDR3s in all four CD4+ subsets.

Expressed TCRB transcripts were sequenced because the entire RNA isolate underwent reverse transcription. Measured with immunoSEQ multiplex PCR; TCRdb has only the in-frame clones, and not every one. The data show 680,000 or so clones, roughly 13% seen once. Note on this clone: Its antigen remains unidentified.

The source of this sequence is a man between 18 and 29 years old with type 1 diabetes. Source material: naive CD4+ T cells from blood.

CDR3 in DNA: TGTGCCAGCTCACCCGACGGACTGGGCTATGGCTACACCTTC. Translated: CASSPDGLGYGYTF. The chain has TRBV18 and TRBJ1-2; no clear D. This CDR3 is 14 amino acids long. V gave up 3 bases and J gave up 4 bases, with 12 bases separating them. The germline V gene has CDR1 KGHSH and CDR2 LQKENI.